This is a list of T cell receptor beta chains from one sample in a study of blood T cell repertoires in COVID-19. Method: immunoSEQ multiplex PCR; TCRdb's copy keeps in-frame clones and lacks some. The data contain some 99,000 clones, around four fifths of them singletons. The sample taken for sequencing was peripheral blood. The receptors here all came from a woman aged 55-70 years with acute or convalescent COVID-19. CDR3s include the opening cysteine and the closing phenylalanine or tryptophan. Fields, in order: V gene, CDR3 protein.

TRBV28 | CASRLRGLDQPQHF
TRBV9 | CASSTGDRSEAFF
TRBV28 | CASNLDRDTDTQYF
TRBV20-1 | CSASGWGTGRNEQFF
TRBV28 | CASSTLGKGIINEQYF
TRBV19 | CASSRAALAGVADTQYF
TRBV28 | CASREGAGQPQHF
TRBV28 | CASILREGTDTQYF
TRBV6-5 | CASSDQPGGTYEQYF
TRBV9 | CASSGQGVRSPLHF
TRBV3-1/TRBV3-2 | CASRFDSNYGYTF
TRBV19 | CASSIGQWPQHF
TRBV4-1 | CASSQVDTDSPLHF
TRBV7-3 | CASSRTGANSPLHF
TRBV19 | CASSIDQGADEQFF
TRBV21-1 | CASSKVESRDSYYGYTF
TRBV3-1/TRBV3-2 | CASSQGKGARPQETQYF
TRBV5-5 | CASSTSGGATGELFF
TRBV2 | CASRPDRAFYGYTF
TRBV4-1 | CASRRTLAGQYNEQFF
TRBV5-4 | CASRPGLAAETQYF
TRBV5-6 | CASSLGYGGLETQYF
TRBV9 | CASSPLPGNAEAFF
TRBV3-1/TRBV3-2 | CASSQREQESEQYF
TRBV7-8 | CASSPSGTTNYNEQFF
TRBV28 | CASRSGTSDNEQFF
TRBV9 | CASAALSRGEQYF
TRBV18 | CASSTTGVNQPQHF
TRBV24-1 | CATSDSSTGNEQFF
TRBV2 | CASRAMNTEAFF
TRBV5-1 | CASSWGQANTEAFF
TRBV19 | CAINRQGMDEKLFF
TRBV28 | CASRTSGRRDEQYF
TRBV7-9 | CASSLGRYPDSGGYTF
TRBV5-1 | CASRTASLSDYEQYF
TRBV15 | CATSLGLAGGPGTQYF
TRBV7-3 | CASSLRGRKPDTQYF
TRBV6-2/TRBV6-3 | CASSYSTGLNTGELFF
TRBV18 | CASARTANTEAFF
TRBV7-9 | CASSTGPPFGYTF
TRBV28 | CASSPQGGSPLHF
TRBV18 | CASSPLSRDTQYF
TRBV5-1 | CASSLVSGKSTDTQYF
TRBV3-1/TRBV3-2 | CASSRTGQGPYEQYF
TRBV19 | CASSIGLIGEQFF
TRBV2 | CASSEGAGNTEAFF
TRBV2 | CASRASSGRGTGELFF
TRBV24-1 | CATSGGDRGFYGYTF
TRBV3-1/TRBV3-2 | CASSQEGVRTSYGYTF
TRBV19 | CASSIDEGTGELFF
TRBV11-1 | CASSLASRDSVEQYF